The next 27 T cell receptor beta chains were all read from a single sample in a study of control samples from healthy donors and cancer patients. Here immunoSEQ multiplex PCR was the method, and the copy in TCRdb shows in-frame clones only, minus some. Of approximately 120,000 clones listed, roughly 87% are singletons. Sequenced: blood. The receptors derive from a man aged 40-49 years in good health.

This rearrangement joins TRBV2 to TRBJ1-2; D not resolved. V was clipped by 6 bases and J by 5 bases, with 7 bases between them. The CDR3 consists of 11 residues. Germline V lookup: CDR1 SNHLY, CDR2 FYNNEI. The DNA for the CDR3 is TGTGCCAGCAGGACCGAGTATGGCTACACCTTC. Amino acid sequence: CASRTEYGYTF.

This clone turned up a few times. This rearrangement joins TRBV2 to TRBJ1-1, with a tentative D call TRBD1 (6 bases). Trimming took 3 bases from V and 5 from J, leaving 16 bases between them. The CDR3 covers 15 residues. The germline gives CDR1 SNHLY, CDR2 FYNNEI. CDR3 loop: CASSEVNRARTEAFF. The CDR3 DNA sequence: TGTGCCAGCAGTGAGGTTAACAGGGCAAGGACTGAAGCTTTCTTT.

The J gene is TRBJ1-2, the V gene TRBV6-2 or TRBV6-3; D not resolved. CDR1 and CDR2 (germline): MNHEY, SVGEGT. V was shortened by 5 bases and J by 2 bases, with 12 bases between the two germline ends. There are 14 residues in the CDR3. CDR3 nucleotides: TGTGCCAGCAGTCCCTTTTCGATCAACTATGGCTACACCTTC. Amino acids: CASSPFSINYGYTF.

This clone appeared a few times. The rearrangement uses TRBV27 and TRBJ1-3, with 7 bases aligning to TRBD1. J gave up 3 bases and V 0 bases, and 2 bases lay outside the gene matches. The CDR3 length is 15 residues. The germline gives CDR1 MNHEY, CDR2 SMNVEV (reference sequence). CDR3 bases: TGTGCCAGCAGTTTATCCGGGACAGTTGGAAACACCATATATTTT. Its translation is CASSLSGTVGNTIYF.

This sequence joins TRBV4-3 and TRBJ2-7; D ambiguous. The ends were cut back, 0 bases at V and 0 bases at J, with 9 bases in the middle. Germline lookup yields CDR1 LGHNA and CDR2 YSLEER. This CDR3 spans 15 amino acids. The CDR3, as DNA: TGCGCCAGCAGCCAAGAAAGGACCTTCTCCTACGAGCAGTACTTC. Its translation: CASSQERTFSYEQYF.

The chain uses TRBV30 and TRBJ1-1, with 7 bases aligning to TRBD1. Germline values: CDR1 GTSNPN, CDR2 SVGIG (reference sequence). The CDR3 totals 13 residues. Trimming at V came to 5 bases and at J to 1 base, leaving 4 bases not matched to a gene. The CDR3, as DNA: TGTGCCTGGGCCAGGACAGGGAACACTGAAGCTTTCTTT. This sequence encodes CAWARTGNTEAFF. The variable domain in full, completed from reference TRBV30 and TRBJ1-1, reads SQTIHQWPATLVQPVGSPLSLECTVEGTSNPNLYWYRQAAGRGLQLLFYSVGIGQISSEVPQNLSASRPQDRQFILSSKKLLLSDSGFYLCAWARTGNTEAFFGQGTRLTVV.

The chain recombines TRBV7-2 with TRBJ1-1, with 7 positions matching TRBD1. Trimming took 3 bases from V and 4 from J; bases not matched to a gene: 5. Germline V gene data show CDR1 as SGHTA and CDR2 as FQGNSA. This CDR3 has 14 residues. Here the CDR3 reads CASSFNRGSTEAFF. As DNA, the CDR3 is TGTGCCAGCAGCTTTAACAGGGGATCCACTGAAGCTTTCTTT.

The J gene is TRBJ1-5, the V gene TRBV9; no clear D gene. The CDR3 has 13 residues. Trimming left V 7 bases short and J 7 bases short, with 15 bases between. The germline V gene encodes CDR1 SGDLS and CDR2 YYNGEE. The CDR3 DNA is TGTGCCAGCTCGCGGGGAAACGGGCAGCCCCAGCATTTT. Its translation: CASSRGNGQPQHF.

In this sample, this clone turned up many times. This chain connects TRBV7-3 to TRBJ2-1; no reliable D call. Trimming cost V 2 bases and J 0 bases, with 8 bases left between them. Per germline, CDR1 SGHTA and CDR2 FQGTGA. The CDR3 has 15 amino acids. CDR3 sequence reads: CASSLRASSYNEQFF. For the CDR3, the DNA is TGTGCCAGCAGCTTACGCGCTAGCTCCTACAATGAGCAGTTCTTC. Full variable domain (missing parts from reference TRBV7-3 and TRBJ2-1): GAGVSQTPSNKVTEKGKYVELRCDPISGHTALYWYRQSLGQGPEFLIYFQGTGAADDSGLPNDRFFAVRPEGSVSTLKIQRTERGDSAVYLCASSLRASSYNEQFFGPGTRLTVL.

This chain joins TRBV11-2 and TRBJ1-4; maybe TRBD1 (6 bases). The germline CDR1 and CDR2 sequences are SGHAT and FQNNGV. The CDR3 runs 15 residues. With 6 bases removed from V and 4 bases from J, the gap between germline ends came to 15 bases. CDR3 sequence reads: CASRSLRGRNEKLFF. The CDR3 nucleotides read TGTGCCAGCAGATCTCTCAGGGGACGTAATGAAAAACTGTTTTTT.

This clone has more than one count but fewer than ten. The chain is built from TRBV6-4 and TRBJ2-1; 10 nucleotides align to TRBD1. Germline V gene sequence: CDR1 MRHNA, CDR2 SNTAGT. Unmatched junction bases numbered 5, after V lost 2 bases and J lost 4 bases. The CDR3 is made up of 16 amino acids. The CDR3: CASSDAGTGDYNEQFF. The CDR3 region has the DNA TGTGCCAGCAGTGACGCCGGGACAGGGGATTACAATGAGCAGTTCTTC.

The chain employs TRBV25-1 and TRBJ1-2; TRBD1 aligns across 7 bases. The CDR3 extends over 15 amino acids. The V gene end was trimmed by 2 bases and the J gene end by 6 bases; junction bases not matched to a gene: 9. CDR1 is MGHDK, CDR2 SYGVNS, per germline. The CDR3 coding sequence is TGTGCCAGCAGTGAACTTATTGAGGGGGCGAATGGCTACACCTTC. Protein: CASSELIEGANGYTF.

The J gene is TRBJ2-1, the V gene TRBV11-2, with 7 nucleotides matching TRBD2. Per germline, CDR1 SGHAT and CDR2 FQNNGV. V was clipped by 1 base and J by 5 bases; unmatched bases: 5. The CDR3 contains 15 residues. CDR3: CASSLGGGVHNEQFF. The DNA of the CDR3 is TGTGCCAGCAGCTTAGGGGGAGGGGTCCACAATGAGCAGTTCTTC.

J is TRBJ2-3 and V is TRBV29-1; D gene ambiguous. The V gene lost 6 bases and the J gene lost 4 bases, with 14 bases spanning the gap. Germline values: CDR1 SQVTM, CDR2 ANQGSEA. CDR3 size: 13 residues. CDR3 region: CSVRPSFADTQYF. The CDR3 bases are TGCAGCGTCCGCCCCTCTTTCGCAGATACGCAGTATTTT.

CDR3 nucleotides: TGTGCCAGCAGCCCCGGACAGGGCTACGAGCAGTACTTC. This codes for CASSPGQGYEQYF. The gene calls are TRBV11-2 and TRBJ2-7, with 8 positions matching TRBD1. Germline V CDR1 and CDR2: SGHAT, FQNNGV. The CDR3 sequence is 13 residues long. Trimming at V came to 5 bases and at J to 3 bases, leaving 3 bases not matched to a gene.

This clone appeared a single time. The genes are TRBV7-6 and TRBJ2-5; 7 positions match TRBD2. The junction had 8 bases not matched to a gene; V was cut back by 3 bases and J by 7 bases. From germline, CDR1 is SGHVS and CDR2 FNYEAQ. The CDR3 spans 14 residues. DNA for the CDR3: TGTGCCAGCAGCTTCGGGAGCGGGGAGGGGACCCAGTACTTC. Protein sequence: CASSFGSGEGTQYF.

V is TRBV24-1 and J is TRBJ1-5, with D uncertain. CDR3 length: 15 amino acids. The ends were cut back, 7 bases at V and 7 bases at J, with 19 bases in the middle. Germline V gene data show CDR1 as KGHDR and CDR2 as SFDVKD. CDR3 region: CATSPTPSGNQPQHF. The CDR3 DNA sequence: TGTGCCACCAGCCCCACCCCCAGCGGGAACCAGCCCCAGCATTTT.

This clone has only one observation. The chain employs TRBV5-1 and TRBJ1-2; D remains unclear. Germline V gene sequence: CDR1 SGHRS, CDR2 YFSETQ. The CDR3 length is 13 residues. Trimming cost V 0 bases and J 5 bases, with 8 bases left between them. In DNA, the CDR3 is TGCGCCAGCAGCTTGGTAGGTTCTTATGGCTACACCTTC. This codes for CASSLVGSYGYTF.

This clone has only one observation. V and J are TRBV7-8 and TRBJ2-4; D may match TRBD1 or TRBD2 (6 bases each). V was cut by 5 bases and J by 0 bases, with 20 bases left in between. This CDR3 is built from 18 residues. The germline V gene encodes CDR1 SGHVS and CDR2 FQNEAQ. CDR3 nucleotides: TGTGCCAGCAGCCCTCTGGGGGGCATAACCCTAGCCAAAAACATTCAGTACTTC. Protein: CASSPLGGITLAKNIQYF.

The gene calls are TRBV4-1 and TRBJ2-7, with D perhaps assigned TRBD1 or TRBD2 (5 bases each). There are 15 residues in the CDR3. Germline-derived CDR1 and CDR2 are MGHRA and YSYEKL. Trimming removed 2 bases from V and 2 bases from J, with 13 bases in between. CDR3 amino acids: CASSQTGTTAYEQYF. CDR3 DNA: TGCGCCAGCAGCCAAACCGGGACGACGGCCTACGAGCAGTACTTC.

V and J are TRBV4-3 and TRBJ2-2, with a possible D match to TRBD2 (6 bases). Germline V CDR1 and CDR2: LGHNA, YSLEER. The CDR3 spans 18 residues. Trimming took 0 bases from V and 2 from J, leaving 16 bases between them. CDR3: CASSQDPGRRGNTGELFF. The DNA of the CDR3 is TGCGCCAGCAGCCAAGACCCCGGACGGAGGGGAAACACCGGGGAGCTGTTTTTT.

The chain recombines TRBV7-2 with TRBJ2-7, with 13 bases aligning to TRBD2. Germline CDR1 SGHTA, CDR2 FQGNSA. The CDR3 covers 18 residues. Trimming cost V 5 bases and J 6 bases; bases outside gene matches: 16. The CDR3 bases are TGTGCCAGCAGCCTTTGGACTAGCGGGGGACACGGGACTACCGAGCAGTACTTC. Translated: CASSLWTSGGHGTTEQYF.

This clone has a single count. The genes are TRBV7-2 and TRBJ2-7, with D maybe TRBD2 (5 bases). The CDR3 length is 14 residues. V shed 3 bases and J shed 0 bases, with 9 bases lying between them. The germline V gene encodes CDR1 SGHTA and CDR2 FQGNSA. For the CDR3, the DNA is TGTGCCAGCAGCTTCGAGGACTTCTCCTACGAGCAGTACTTC. Residues: CASSFEDFSYEQYF.

The chain links TRBV27 to TRBJ2-1, with D tentatively TRBD1 or TRBD2 (6 bases each). Germline CDR1 MNHEY, CDR2 SMNVEV (reference sequence). The germline V and J ends were trimmed by 2 bases and 4 bases, with 12 bases remaining between them. The CDR3 totals 15 residues. The CDR3 bases are TGTGCCAGCAGTTTACGGGGGCCTTTTTACAATGAGCAGTTCTTC. Its protein is CASSLRGPFYNEQFF.

The chain employs TRBV6-6 and TRBJ2-5, with 14 bases aligning to TRBD2. V was clipped by 6 bases and J by 4 bases; unmatched bases: 4. This CDR3 is 15 amino acids long. From germline, CDR1 is MNHNY and CDR2 SVGAGI (reference sequence). The CDR3 reads CASRKGLAGVETQYF. The CDR3 bases are TGTGCCAGCAGAAAGGGACTAGCGGGGGTAGAGACCCAGTACTTC.

This clone showed up just once. The genes are TRBV5-1 and TRBJ2-1, with 7 bases lining up with TRBD2. Per germline, CDR1 SGHRS and CDR2 YFSETQ. Trimming at V came to 0 bases and at J to 8 bases, leaving 11 bases not matched to a gene. This CDR3 has 16 amino acids. CDR3 residues: CASSLVGGGSGHEQFF. DNA for the CDR3: TGCGCCAGCAGCTTGGTCGGCGGGGGTTCGGGTCATGAGCAGTTCTTC. Supplemented by reference TRBV5-1 and TRBJ2-1, the full variable domain reads KAGVTQTPRYLIKTRGQQVTLSCSPISGHRSVSWYQQTPGQGLQFLFEYFSETQRNKGNFPGRFSGRQFSNSRSEMNVSTLELGDSALYLCASSLVGGGSGHEQFFGPGTRLTVL.

Of note for this clone: One junction end disagrees with the germline gene, perhaps due to a read error. Other DNA sequences within the sample encode an identical CDR3. The gene calls are TRBV11-3 and TRBJ1-1; TRBD1 is a possible D gene (6 bases). This CDR3 comprises 14 residues. CDR1 is SGHNT and CDR2 is YENEEA in the germline V gene. The CDR3 is CASSLTGRGTEAFF. DNA of the CDR3: TGTGCCAGTAGCTTAACAGGGCGCGGGACTGAAGCTTTCTTT.